This TCR beta chain was retrieved from a study of shared clonotypes between healthy human individuals. Study-wide results and limits: Non-shared clonotypes were found to have lower generation probabilities than the clonotypes that were shared by all four of the sorted-subset donors.

Assay used: immunoSEQ multiplex PCR; TCRdb lists only in-frame clones, some missing. The table shows millions of clones, with 85% to 95% occurring only once. The ends lost 0 bases at V and 2 bases at J; junction bases unmatched: 10. This CDR3 spans 18 amino acids. Germline V CDR1 and CDR2: SGDLS, YYNGEE. Comment on this clone: Its specificity is unknown.

The chain joins TRBV9 to TRBJ2-5; 10 nucleotides align to TRBD2. The receptor comes from a man younger than 35 in good health. Sequenced sample: naive CD4+ T cells sorted from blood. Subset of the sample: CD45RA+ positively selected. CDR3 sequence (DNA): TGTGCCAGCAGCGTAGGGGCTAGCGGGAGCCGGGCTCAAGAGACCCAGTACTTC. Protein sequence: CASSVGASGSRAQETQYF.